This is a list of T cell receptor beta chains from one sample in a study of cytomegalovirus exposure and HLA in healthy donors. Method: immunoSEQ multiplex PCR; TCRdb's copy keeps in-frame clones and lacks some. Among 250,000 to 350,000 clones listed, about nine tenths were seen once. Sequencing was done on a sample of PBMCs. Receptors were obtained from a man aged 40-49 years in good health and CMV-seropositive. Each CDR3 is given with its conserved first and last residue. Fields, in order: V gene, clone size, J gene, D gene, CDR3 protein, CDR3 DNA. The D gene is left open where the match is weak. The size entry is marked missing in some rows and otherwise reads once, few, many or a size class.

v_call: TRBV7-2; clone_size: once; j_call: TRBJ2-1; d_call: TRBD2; cdr3_aa: CASSSLAGGLYNEQFF; cdr3_nt: TGTGCCAGCAGCTCCTTAGCGGGAGGGCTCTACAATGAGCAGTTCTTC
v_call: TRBV27; clone_size: once; j_call: TRBJ2-3; d_call: NA; cdr3_aa: CASSLGARLRSKSDTQYF; cdr3_nt: TGTGCCAGCAGTTTGGGGGCCAGGTTAAGGAGTAAGTCAGATACGCAGTATTTT
v_call: TRBV29-1; clone_size: NA; j_call: TRBJ1-2; d_call: NA; cdr3_aa: CSVEGAMEYGYTF; cdr3_nt: TGCAGCGTTGAGGGGGCGATGGAATATGGCTACACCTTC
v_call: TRBV5-1; clone_size: few; j_call: TRBJ2-7; d_call: TRBD2; cdr3_aa: CASSHPTSGRSEQYF; cdr3_nt: TGCGCCAGCAGCCATCCGACTAGCGGGAGAAGCGAGCAGTACTTC
v_call: TRBV5-1; clone_size: NA; j_call: TRBJ2-1; d_call: TRBD2; cdr3_aa: CASSFSGRSSYNEQFF; cdr3_nt: TGCGCCAGCAGCTTTAGCGGGCGAAGCTCCTACAATGAGCAGTTCTTC
v_call: TRBV5-1; clone_size: NA; j_call: TRBJ1-4; d_call: NA; cdr3_aa: CASSRAGVGDEKLFF; cdr3_nt: TGCGCCAGCAGCCGAGCAGGGGTGGGGGATGAAAAACTGTTTTTT
v_call: TRBV28; clone_size: NA; j_call: TRBJ2-7; d_call: TRBD1; cdr3_aa: CASSLRTGGLYEQYF; cdr3_nt: TGTGCCAGCAGTTTAAGGACAGGGGGCCTGTACGAGCAGTACTTC
v_call: TRBV5-5; clone_size: NA; j_call: TRBJ1-2; d_call: NA; cdr3_aa: CASSRTEGREGGYTF; cdr3_nt: TGTGCCAGCAGTAGGACCGAAGGGCGGGAGGGCGGCTACACCTTC
v_call: TRBV9; clone_size: once; j_call: TRBJ2-3; d_call: TRBD2; cdr3_aa: CASSPLSSGRDTQYF; cdr3_nt: TGTGCCAGCAGCCCCCTTAGTAGCGGGAGAGATACGCAGTATTTT
v_call: TRBV12-1; clone_size: NA; j_call: TRBJ2-2; d_call: NA; cdr3_aa: CASSFLVGARETNTGELFF; cdr3_nt: TGTGCCAGCAGCTTCCTAGTAGGAGCCCGAGAAACGAACACCGGGGAGCTGTTTTTT
v_call: TRBV7-9; clone_size: NA; j_call: TRBJ1-2; d_call: NA; cdr3_aa: CSSSLDTNYGYAF; cdr3_nt: TGTTCCAGCAGCTTAGATACTAACTATGGCTACGCCTTC
v_call: TRBV27; clone_size: once; j_call: TRBJ2-3; d_call: NA; cdr3_aa: CASSFLVTSTDTQYF; cdr3_nt: TGTGCCAGCAGTTTCCTCGTCACTAGCACAGATACGCAGTATTTT
v_call: TRBV5-1; clone_size: once; j_call: TRBJ2-5; d_call: NA; cdr3_aa: CASSYLGRSPQETQYF; cdr3_nt: TGCGCCAGCAGCTACCTGGGGCGGTCCCCCCAAGAGACCCAGTACTTC
v_call: TRBV18; clone_size: NA; j_call: TRBJ2-1; d_call: TRBD1; cdr3_aa: CASSPDRAEQFF; cdr3_nt: TGTGCCAGCTCACCAGACAGGGCTGAGCAGTTCTTC
v_call: TRBV28; clone_size: NA; j_call: TRBJ2-7; d_call: TRBD1; cdr3_aa: CASSASGTGREQYF; cdr3_nt: TGTGCCAGCAGTGCTTCCGGGACAGGGCGAGAGCAGTACTTC
v_call: TRBV18; clone_size: NA; j_call: TRBJ1-1; d_call: NA; cdr3_aa: CASSPRQAIPEAFF; cdr3_nt: TGTGCCAGCTCACCACGACAGGCGATCCCTGAAGCTTTCTTT
v_call: TRBV28; clone_size: NA; j_call: TRBJ2-5; d_call: NA; cdr3_aa: CASRLSPIANPETQYF; cdr3_nt: TGTGCCAGCAGACTATCCCCGATAGCAAATCCAGAGACCCAGTACTTC
v_call: TRBV11-2; clone_size: NA; j_call: TRBJ2-5; d_call: NA; cdr3_aa: CASSLGGGVETQYF; cdr3_nt: TGTGCCAGCAGCTTAGGGGGGGGCGTTGAGACCCAGTACTTC
v_call: TRBV6-5; clone_size: NA; j_call: TRBJ2-7; d_call: NA; cdr3_aa: CASSYSNKPSTYEQYF; cdr3_nt: TGTGCCAGCAGTTACTCGAATAAGCCTAGCACCTACGAGCAGTACTTC
v_call: TRBV11-2; clone_size: once; j_call: TRBJ2-7; d_call: TRBD2; cdr3_aa: CASSDTSGPSYEQYF; cdr3_nt: TGTGCCAGCAGCGATACTAGCGGCCCATCCTACGAGCAGTACTTC
v_call: TRBV2; clone_size: once; j_call: TRBJ2-5; d_call: NA; cdr3_aa: CASQFNSQETQYF; cdr3_nt: TGTGCCAGCCAGTTCAACAGCCAAGAGACCCAGTACTTC
v_call: TRBV6-4; clone_size: NA; j_call: TRBJ2-2; d_call: NA; cdr3_aa: CATRRQGVGGIGELFF; cdr3_nt: TGTGCCACCAGAAGACAGGGAGTGGGAGGCATCGGGGAGCTGTTTTTT
v_call: TRBV4-2; clone_size: NA; j_call: TRBJ2-1; d_call: TRBD1; cdr3_aa: CASSQGTGGGTAYNEQFF; cdr3_nt: TGTGCCAGCAGCCAAGGGACAGGGGGAGGCACAGCCTACAATGAGCAGTTCTTC
v_call: TRBV5-4; clone_size: NA; j_call: TRBJ2-2; d_call: TRBD1; cdr3_aa: CASSLFTGTENTGELFF; cdr3_nt: TGTGCCAGCAGCTTGTTCACCGGGACAGAGAACACCGGGGAGCTGTTTTTT
v_call: TRBV28; clone_size: once; j_call: TRBJ2-1; d_call: TRBD2; cdr3_aa: CASSRPGLAGNEQFF; cdr3_nt: TGTGCCAGCAGCCGTCCGGGACTAGCGGGAAATGAGCAGTTCTTC
v_call: TRBV7-9; clone_size: few; j_call: TRBJ1-4; d_call: TRBD1; cdr3_aa: CSSSLGGGQGAEKLFF; cdr3_nt: TGTTCCAGCAGCTTAGGGGGCGGACAGGGGGCCGAAAAACTGTTTTTT
v_call: TRBV11-2; clone_size: once; j_call: TRBJ1-3; d_call: TRBD1; cdr3_aa: CASSKQGAGNTIYF; cdr3_nt: TGTGCCAGCAGCAAGCAGGGGGCGGGAAACACCATATATTTT
v_call: TRBV5-1; clone_size: NA; j_call: TRBJ1-1; d_call: TRBD1; cdr3_aa: CASSLFEDRVAEAFF; cdr3_nt: TGCGCCAGCAGCTTGTTTGAGGACAGGGTCGCTGAAGCTTTCTTT
v_call: TRBV4-2; clone_size: NA; j_call: TRBJ2-7; d_call: TRBD1; cdr3_aa: CASSYAGTGVWEQYF; cdr3_nt: TGTGCCAGCAGCTATGCCGGGACAGGGGTATGGGAGCAGTACTTC
v_call: TRBV5-1; clone_size: NA; j_call: TRBJ1-4; d_call: NA; cdr3_aa: CASSLALSGGTNEKLFF; cdr3_nt: TGCGCCAGCAGCTTGGCGCTTTCCGGCGGAACTAATGAAAAACTGTTTTTT
v_call: TRBV21-1; clone_size: NA; j_call: TRBJ2-7; d_call: NA; cdr3_aa: CASSKALKGQDRGYEQYF; cdr3_nt: TGTGCCAGCAGCAAAGCGCTAAAGGGACAGGACAGGGGATACGAGCAGTACTTC
v_call: TRBV5-5; clone_size: NA; j_call: TRBJ1-2; d_call: TRBD1; cdr3_aa: CASSLAAGTGTRGYGYTF; cdr3_nt: TGTGCCAGCAGCTTGGCGGCAGGGACAGGGACTCGAGGGTATGGCTACACCTTC
v_call: TRBV29-1; clone_size: NA; j_call: TRBJ2-3; d_call: TRBD1; cdr3_aa: CSVGTGSTDTQYF; cdr3_nt: TGCAGCGTTGGGACAGGGTCCACAGATACGCAGTATTTT
v_call: TRBV7-9; clone_size: NA; j_call: TRBJ1-2; d_call: NA; cdr3_aa: CASSSMNMAVNYGYTF; cdr3_nt: TGTGCCAGCAGCTCTATGAACATGGCGGTTAACTATGGCTACACCTTC
v_call: TRBV27; clone_size: NA; j_call: TRBJ2-1; d_call: NA; cdr3_aa: CASSLQGTYNEQFF; cdr3_nt: TGTGCCAGCAGTTTACAGGGGACCTACAATGAGCAGTTCTTC
v_call: TRBV4-1; clone_size: few; j_call: TRBJ1-1; d_call: TRBD1; cdr3_aa: CASSQAGTDTEAFF; cdr3_nt: TGCGCCAGCAGCCAAGCCGGGACAGACACTGAAGCTTTCTTT
v_call: TRBV12-2; clone_size: NA; j_call: TRBJ2-7; d_call: NA; cdr3_aa: CASRFGLAGSYEQYF; cdr3_nt: TGTGCAAGTCGCTTTGGACTAGCGGGCTCCTACGAGCAGTACTTC
v_call: TRBV27; clone_size: once; j_call: TRBJ1-2; d_call: TRBD1; cdr3_aa: CASSLRDRGQGYTF; cdr3_nt: TGTGCCAGCAGTTTGAGGGACAGGGGGCAGGGCTACACCTTC
v_call: TRBV2; clone_size: NA; j_call: TRBJ1-5; d_call: NA; cdr3_aa: CASSKDSSNQPQHF; cdr3_nt: TGTGCCAGCAGCAAGGACAGCAGCAATCAGCCCCAGCATTTT
v_call: TRBV4-1; clone_size: NA; j_call: TRBJ2-7; d_call: NA; cdr3_aa: CASSRPGGPYEQYF; cdr3_nt: TGCGCCAGCAGCCGACCCGGGGGGCCTTACGAGCAGTACTTC
v_call: TRBV2; clone_size: NA; j_call: TRBJ1-3; d_call: NA; cdr3_aa: CASKLDSNSGNTIYF; cdr3_nt: TGTGCCAGCAAACTTGACTCAAACTCTGGAAACACCATATATTTT
v_call: TRBV19; clone_size: NA; j_call: TRBJ2-1; d_call: NA; cdr3_aa: CASSWDISYNEQFF; cdr3_nt: TGTGCCAGTAGCTGGGACATTTCCTACAATGAGCAGTTCTTC
v_call: TRBV4-1; clone_size: few; j_call: TRBJ2-5; d_call: TRBD2; cdr3_aa: CASSRGLAGSKETQYF; cdr3_nt: TGCGCCAGCAGCCGGGGACTAGCGGGTTCTAAAGAGACCCAGTACTTC
v_call: TRBV6-1; clone_size: NA; j_call: TRBJ1-6; d_call: TRBD1; cdr3_aa: CASIMPGQGASPLHF; cdr3_nt: TGTGCCAGCATTATGCCGGGACAGGGGGCCTCACCCCTCCACTTT
v_call: TRBV14; clone_size: few; j_call: TRBJ2-7; d_call: NA; cdr3_aa: CASSQAPSSYEQYF; cdr3_nt: TGTGCCAGCAGCCAAGCCCCTTCTTCCTACGAGCAGTACTTC
v_call: TRBV7-2; clone_size: NA; j_call: TRBJ2-1; d_call: NA; cdr3_aa: CASSLWGDEQFF; cdr3_nt: TGTGCCAGCAGCCTGTGGGGGGATGAGCAGTTCTTC
v_call: TRBV27; clone_size: NA; j_call: TRBJ1-6; d_call: NA; cdr3_aa: CASRRAGPPINSPLHF; cdr3_nt: TGTGCCAGCAGACGTGCAGGGCCCCCGATAAATTCACCCCTCCACTTT
v_call: TRBV19; clone_size: NA; j_call: TRBJ2-7; d_call: TRBD1; cdr3_aa: CASSIDGQGAYEQYF; cdr3_nt: TGTGCCAGTAGTATAGATGGACAGGGGGCTTACGAGCAGTACTTC